These 22 T cell receptor beta chains share one sample of origin, sequenced in a study of sequential checkpoint blockade in melanoma. The treatment denotes: randomized to nivolumab then ipilimumab (arm A) or the reverse (arm B). Generated by immunoSEQ multiplex PCR, the TCRdb table keeps only in-frame clones and is missing some. The profile shows about 10,000 clones, around 73% of them singletons. This specimen consisted of CD8+ T cells sorted from blood (inferred from file names), obtained from a patient given nivolumab and ipilimumab in sequence. These receptors were obtained from a human donor with melanoma.

This clone was found a few times. V and J are TRBV7-6 and TRBJ2-1, with D possibly matching TRBD1 (5 bases). V dropped 5 bases and J dropped 3 bases, with 8 bases sitting between them. Germline V gene lookup returns CDR1 SGHVS and CDR2 FNYEAQ. The CDR3 length is 13 residues. The CDR3 DNA reads as TGTGCCAGCAGCGACAGCCTCTACAATGAGCAGTTCTTC. Amino acids: CASSDSLYNEQFF. Full variable domain (missing parts from reference TRBV7-6 and TRBJ2-1): GAGVSQSPRYKVTKRGQDVALRCDPISGHVSLYWYRQALGQGPEFLTYFNYEAQQDKSGLPNDRFSAERPEGSISTLTIQRTEQRDSAMYRCASSDSLYNEQFFGPGTRLTVL.

The chain carries TRBV4-3 and TRBJ2-7; possible D gene TRBD1, 6 bases. The CDR3 sequence is 17 residues long. Between the trimmed V and J ends, which lost 0 bases and 5 bases, there was a span of 20 bases. Germline CDR1 is LGHNA and CDR2 is YSLEER. The CDR3 DNA reads as TGCGCCAGCAGCCAAGATAGGGCCGGGACATTAGGCCACGAGCAGTACTTC. Protein: CASSQDRAGTLGHEQYF.

This chain joins TRBV19 and TRBJ2-1; tentative D call: TRBD2 (6 bases). Trimming removed 3 bases at V and 3 bases at J, with 9 bases between. Germline CDR1 and CDR2: LNHDA and SQIVND (reference sequence). The CDR3 is made up of 14 amino acids. DNA for the CDR3: TGTGCCAGTAGTATTGGCGGGGACTACAATGAGCAGTTCTTC. Translation gives CASSIGGDYNEQFF.

This clone came up a few times. J is TRBJ1-2 and V is TRBV6-4, with D possibly matching TRBD1 (6 bases). Trimming shortened V by 4 bases and J by 4 bases, and 16 bases separated the two germline ends. Looked up from germline, CDR1 is MRHNA and CDR2 is SNTAGT. The CDR3 has 15 amino acids. CDR3 DNA: TGTGCCAGCAGTGTACACAGGAGACAGGCCTATGGCTACACCTTC. It yields the protein CASSVHRRQAYGYTF.

This clone appeared a single time. This rearrangement joins TRBV27 to TRBJ2-7; 9 nucleotides match TRBD1. This CDR3 has 13 residues. The V and J ends lost 2 bases and 6 bases, in that order; junction bases with no gene match: 2. In germline, CDR1 is MNHEY, CDR2 SMNVEV (reference sequence). The CDR3 DNA is TGTGCCAGCAGTTTAGGGACAGGGACCGAGCAGTACTTC. Its protein is CASSLGTGTEQYF.

The V gene is TRBV9, the J gene TRBJ1-2; D is unresolved. The CDR3 loop spans 14 amino acids. V was clipped by 3 bases and J by 5 bases, with 14 bases between them. In germline, CDR1 is SGDLS, CDR2 YYNGEE. The CDR3 nucleotides are TGTGCCAGCAGCGCCCGGGGTGGAGGGTATGGCTACACCTTC. It is translated as CASSARGGGYGYTF.

This clone was counted a few times. V usage is TRBV6-6 and J usage is TRBJ1-2; 7 nucleotides agree with TRBD1. The V and J ends lost 10 bases and 4 bases, in that order; junction bases with no gene match: 6. CDR1 is MNHNY and CDR2 is SVGAGI in the germline V gene (reference sequence). The CDR3 spans 12 residues. CDR3 in DNA: TGTGCCACCGACAGGGCGGGCTATGGCTACACCTTC. This translates into CATDRAGYGYTF.

V and J are TRBV11-2 and TRBJ2-7; D is ambiguous. This CDR3 spans 12 amino acids. The germline V gene has CDR1 SGHAT and CDR2 FQNNGV. Trimming removed 5 bases at V and 2 bases at J, with 7 bases between. CDR3 loop: CASSPPAYEQYF. In nucleotides, the CDR3 is TGTGCCAGCAGCCCCCCGGCCTACGAGCAGTACTTC.

The genes are TRBV9 and TRBJ1-3, with D perhaps matching TRBD1 (5 bases). Germline V gives CDR1 SGDLS, CDR2 YYNGEE. Trimming cost V 0 bases and J 0 bases, with 10 bases left between them. The CDR3 runs 16 residues. The CDR3 DNA sequence: TGTGCCAGCAGCGTAGGGGGGGGGAGCTCTGGAAACACCATATATTTT. Protein sequence: CASSVGGGSSGNTIYF.

The V and J genes are TRBV2 and TRBJ1-2; possibly TRBD1 for D (5 bases). The ends were cut back, 8 bases at V and 7 bases at J, with 17 bases in the middle. CDR1 and CDR2 (germline): SNHLY, FYNNEI. The CDR3 spans 13 residues. CDR3 DNA sequence: TGTGCCAGCCTACGATCGTTAAGGGGTGGCTACACCTTC. It codes for CASLRSLRGGYTF.

For the CDR3, the DNA is TGTGCCAGCCGACAGGAATATGGCTACACCTTC. It yields the protein CASRQEYGYTF. The V and J genes are TRBV6-1 and TRBJ1-2, with D perhaps matching TRBD1 (6 bases). Trimming removed 8 bases from V and 5 bases from J, with 9 bases in between. CDR1 and CDR2 from the germline V gene are MNHNS and SASEGT. The CDR3 contains 11 residues.

The gene calls are TRBV4-3 and TRBJ2-7; 11 bases agree with TRBD2. The J segment lost 2 bases and the V segment lost 2 bases, leaving 2 bases of the junction unmatched. The CDR3 length is 15 residues. Germline values: CDR1 LGHNA, CDR2 YSLEER. The CDR3 loop is CASSQQGLAAYEQYF. CDR3 in DNA: TGCGCCAGCAGCCAACAGGGACTAGCGGCCTACGAGCAGTACTTC.

The chain recombines TRBV7-3 with TRBJ2-7; possibly TRBD1 for D (5 bases). The CDR3 runs 13 residues. With 0 bases removed from V and 4 bases from J, the gap between germline ends came to 7 bases. Germline V gene data show CDR1 as SGHTA and CDR2 as FQGTGA. The CDR3 coding sequence is TGTGCCAGCAGCTTAACCGACAGTTACGAGCAGTACTTC. Its translation: CASSLTDSYEQYF.

V is TRBV7-6 and J is TRBJ2-5; 10 nucleotides line up with TRBD1. This CDR3 has 15 amino acids. The J segment lost 1 base and the V segment lost 8 bases, leaving 7 bases of the junction unmatched. Looked up from germline, CDR1 is SGHVS and CDR2 is FNYEAQ. CDR3 nucleotides: TGTGCCAGCCGCAGGACAGGGGGACTCCAAGAGACCCAGTACTTC. Encoded protein: CASRRTGGLQETQYF.

CDR3 nucleotide sequence: TGTGCCGGGGGAACTAGCGGGGGGACCTACGAGCAGTACTTC. It is translated as CAGGTSGGTYEQYF. The chain is built from TRBV2 and TRBJ2-5; 12 bases are shared with TRBD2. TRBJ2-7 matches the DNA end more closely, so the J call is doubtful. CDR1 SNHLY and CDR2 FYNNEI come from the germline V gene. The CDR3 spans 14 residues.

The genes are TRBV29-1 and TRBJ2-3, with 9 positions matching TRBD1. The CDR3 covers 14 residues. The germline V gene encodes CDR1 SQVTM and CDR2 ANQGSEA. With 2 bases clipped from V and 7 bases from J, the junction kept 7 bases outside the gene matches. CDR3 DNA sequence: TGCAGCGTTGAATGGACAGGGGTGGGAAATACGCAGTATTTT. It specifies CSVEWTGVGNTQYF.

This clone was seen a single time. J is TRBJ2-1 and V is TRBV7-9, with TRBD2 as a possible D gene (5 bases). V was clipped by 5 bases and J by 8 bases, with 10 bases between them. Germline CDR1 and CDR2: SEHNR and FQNEAQ (reference sequence). The CDR3 is 12 amino acids. In DNA, the CDR3 is TGTGCCAGCAGCCGCGCCGGGGATGAGCAGTTCTTC. Encoded protein: CASSRAGDEQFF.

The rearrangement joins TRBV9 to TRBJ2-1, with TRBD2 matching 10 bases. Germline CDR1 and CDR2: SGDLS and YYNGEE. The CDR3 covers 13 residues. The V segment lost 4 bases and the J segment 10 bases; nucleotides outside the gene matches: 5. The CDR3 region is CASSSRTSGEQFF. Here the CDR3 DNA reads TGTGCCAGCAGCTCCCGGACTAGCGGCGAGCAGTTCTTC.

V and J are TRBV9 and TRBJ2-2; D is perhaps TRBD2 (6 bases). This CDR3 region has 14 residues. Deletions cut 5 bases from V and 4 bases from J, with 12 bases between. Looked up from germline, CDR1 is SGDLS and CDR2 is YYNGEE. CDR3 DNA sequence: TGTGCCAGCAGAGGTGGAGGGTTCACCGGGGAGCTGTTTTTT. This sequence encodes CASRGGGFTGELFF.

This clone occurred once. The rearrangement joins TRBV7-5 to TRBJ1-6. TRBV7-5 is a documented pseudogene. The CDR3 totals 13 residues. CDR3 DNA: TGTGCCAGCAGTCCCGGGGGGTTATCACCCCTCCACTTT. This encodes CASSPGGLSPLHF.

The J gene is TRBJ2-1, the V gene TRBV6-5, with D maybe TRBD2 (6 bases). V lost 7 bases, J lost 8 bases, and 21 bases lay in between. Germline V gene lookup returns CDR1 MNHEY and CDR2 SVGAGI. The CDR3 length is 15 residues. The CDR3 DNA sequence: TGTGCCAGCATGGACCGGGACTCCCCGGGGGATGAGCAGTTCTTC. As protein: CASMDRDSPGDEQFF.

J is TRBJ2-1 and V is TRBV5-6; D remains ambiguous. Germline values: CDR1 SGHDT, CDR2 YYEEEE. This CDR3 is 13 amino acids long. The germline V and J ends were trimmed by 0 bases and 7 bases, with 8 bases remaining between them. The CDR3 loop is CASSLGGRNEQFF. In DNA form, the CDR3 reads TGTGCCAGCAGCTTGGGTGGCAGGAATGAGCAGTTCTTC.